This T cell receptor beta chain was retrieved from a study of cytomegalovirus exposure and HLA in healthy donors. About this clone itself: The antigen is not known.

CDR3 length equals 12 residues. V shed 6 bases and J shed 3 bases, with 9 bases lying between them. The germline CDR1 and CDR2 sequences are SNHLY and FYNNEI. Study-wide points: Highly shared sequence variants in one cluster were likely a sequencing artifact.

The PCR contained 60 Vbeta and 13 Jbeta primers. Sequencing used immunoSEQ multiplex PCR; TCRdb keeps in-frame clones, though not all of them. The table has around 150,000 clones, roughly 79% seen once. Whereas donors were nominally healthy upon sampling, unrecorded immune exposures were probable. This receptor was identified in a woman aged 25 to 45 in good health and CMV-seronegative. The sequencing sample was made of PBMCs. V gene TRBV2 combines with J gene TRBJ2-7, with D perhaps TRBD1 (5 bases). CDR3 protein: CASRADSYEQYF. The CDR3 DNA follows: TGTGCCAGCAGAGCCGACAGCTACGAGCAGTACTTC.